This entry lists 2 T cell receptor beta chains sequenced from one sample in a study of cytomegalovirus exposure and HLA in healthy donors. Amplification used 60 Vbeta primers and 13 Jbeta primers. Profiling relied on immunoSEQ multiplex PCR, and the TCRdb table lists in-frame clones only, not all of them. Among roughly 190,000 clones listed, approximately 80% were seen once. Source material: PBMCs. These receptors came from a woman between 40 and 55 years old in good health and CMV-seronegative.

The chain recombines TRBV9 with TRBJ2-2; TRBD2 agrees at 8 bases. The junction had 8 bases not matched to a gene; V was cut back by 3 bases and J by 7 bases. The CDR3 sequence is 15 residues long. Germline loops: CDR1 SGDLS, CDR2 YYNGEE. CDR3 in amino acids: CASSAGTSSFGELFF. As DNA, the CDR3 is TGTGCCAGCAGCGCCGGGACTAGTAGTTTCGGGGAGCTGTTTTTT.

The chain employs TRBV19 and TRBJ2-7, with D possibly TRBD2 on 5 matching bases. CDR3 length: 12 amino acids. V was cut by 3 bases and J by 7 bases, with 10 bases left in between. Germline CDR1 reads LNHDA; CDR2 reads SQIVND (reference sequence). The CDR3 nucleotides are TGTGCCAGTAGTATTGTAGCGAGTGAGCAGTACTTC. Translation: CASSIVASEQYF.